This T cell receptor beta chain was documented in a study of T cells in Graves' hyperthyroidism and ophthalmopathy. On the study more broadly: Peripheral blood samples were taken at initial diagnosis, prior to any treatment.

The germline V gene encodes CDR1 SGHTA and CDR2 FQGNSA. CDR3 length equals 17 residues. Trimming took off 5 bases at V and 0 bases at J, with 17 bases between the two ends. Stable disease denoted Graves' hyperthyroidism without ophthalmopathy progression within 18 months. Used for diagnoses were clinical symptoms, serum thyroxine and TRAb, thyroid ultrasound and orbital computed tomography. The PBMCs were taken from about 9.7 ml of fresh peripheral blood. This clonotype was seen many times. Amplified TCR beta CDR3 regions came from RNA transcripts. First-round RT-PCR targeting the TCR CDR3 was performed with the HTBI primer set. TCRdb re-derived calls from the multiplex PCR reads in MiXCR, one entry per CDR3 protein. The table has roughly 700,000 distinct CDR3 sequences, about 15% seen once.

The specimen sequenced was blood. This chain connects TRBV7-2 to TRBJ1-5, with D tentatively TRBD1 (6 bases). This clonotype originated in a woman aged 18-29 years with Graves' hyperthyroidism. The CDR3 nucleotides read TGTGCCAGCAGCCCTAAGACAGGCCCTTATAGCAATCAGCCCCAGCATTTT. Translating gives CASSPKTGPYSNQPQHF.